This TCR beta chain was captured in a study of CD8 T cells in ankylosing spondylitis. Using quantitative 5'-RACE with molecular barcodes, the authors made TCR beta libraries. TCRdb redid the calling of the 5' RACE reads with MiXCR, one entry per CDR3 protein. In the table there are about 300,000 distinct CDR3 sequences, around 21% of which are singletons. The germline CDR1 and CDR2 sequences are KGHSH and LQKENI. Trimming removed 6 bases from V and 5 bases from J, with 13 bases in between. The CDR3 extends over 13 amino acids. About this clonotype: What it recognizes is unknown.

Notes on the study in general: In reactive arthritis synovial fluid and blood, some motif variants had been reported before. Within ankylosing spondylitis blood, a TCR beta motif made up of roughly eight highly homologous variants appeared to be characteristic. A CD8+ phenotype characterized the disease-linked clones, which were relatively rare in peripheral blood.

This clonotype originated in a female donor with ankylosing spondylitis or in good health (not recorded which). Sequenced material: blood, either unsorted or a sorted T cell fraction (not recorded which). V usage is TRBV18 and J usage is TRBJ1-1; D remains unclear. The CDR3 is CASSTTVDTEAFF. The CDR3 DNA sequence: TGTGCCAGCTCCACAACGGTTGATACTGAAGCTTTCTTT.